The TCR beta chain described here comes from a study of T cell responses to AZD1222 COVID-19 vaccine. Profiling relied on immunoSEQ multiplex PCR, and the TCRdb table lists in-frame clones only, not all of them. The sample comprises about 97,000 clones, 80% to 90% of which are singletons, and under 8.5% rests with the top ten. Between the trimmed V and J ends, which lost 3 bases and 6 bases, there was a span of 11 bases. CDR3 size: 13 residues. This chain uses TRBV12-3 or TRBV12-4 with TRBJ1-2, with D perhaps matching TRBD1 (5 bases). This TCR came from an adult in good health. Source: peripheral blood, taken on day 0 of AZD1222 vaccination. The CDR3 spells CASSFWSGHGYTF. CDR3 DNA sequence: TGTGCCAGCAGTTTCTGGTCAGGGCATGGCTACACCTTC.